This section outlines one TCR beta chain sequence together with its context. Antigen: not known. J was trimmed by 5 bases and V by 3 bases; bases with no gene match: 9. The germline CDR1 and CDR2 sequences are SNHLY and FYNNEI. The CDR3 covers 15 residues. This specimen comes from a study of blood T cells in healthy people across ages. Study results and limitations: The authors considered diversity estimates from one million T cells to be underestimates. Among T cells, TCR beta diversity per million cells dropped roughly linearly as age rose.

The authors ran a second PCR of about 6 to 11 cycles using a sample-barcoded 5' primer and a J-beta primer mix. TCRdb called the 5' RACE reads again in MiXCR, with one record for every CDR3 protein. The sample includes about 2 million distinct CDR3 sequences, about 50% of them seen just once. This chain uses TRBV2 with TRBJ1-2, with TRBD1 matching over 7 bases. The sample was blood. The source is a woman aged 40 to 50 in good health. The chain's CDR3 is CASSEGRDRDYGYTF. The CDR3 nucleotides are TGTGCCAGCAGTGAGGGTCGAGACAGGGATTATGGCTACACCTTC.